This is a list of T cell receptor beta chains from one sample in a study of T-cell memory formation after mild COVID-19. Using its own MiXCR run on the 5' RACE reads, TCRdb lists one record per CDR3 protein. Of approximately 150,000 distinct CDR3 sequences in the sample, 10% to 15% are singletons; the top ten hold approximately 3.4%. The sample consisted of PBMCs or a T cell subset sorted from them (not recorded which). The receptors stem from a man aged 18 to 29 who had mild COVID-19 (a few samples of this study predate the infection). Cell type and time point are not known. Each CDR3 is given with its conserved first and last residue. The D gene is left open where the match is weak. For some rows the clone size is stated as once, few or many, or as a class when expanded; others skip it.

v_gene	d_gene	abundance	j_gene	CDR3aa	CDR3nt
TRBV6-5	.	.	TRBJ1-2	CASSHRFRSTGYTF	TGTGCCAGCAGTCATAGGTTCCGGTCAACTGGCTACACCTTC
TRBV7-8	.	few	TRBJ2-7	CASSRPPGADYEQYF	TGTGCCAGCAGCCGCCCCCCGGGGGCTGACTACGAGCAGTACTTC
TRBV29-1	.	many	TRBJ2-3	CSVKSYRSGTDTQYF	TGCAGCGTCAAATCCTACAGGTCGGGCACAGATACGCAGTATTTT
TRBV7-2	.	few	TRBJ2-4	CASSLDSGTNIQYF	TGTGCCAGCAGCTTAGATTCAGGGACAAACATTCAGTACTTC
TRBV20-1	TRBD2	.	TRBJ2-3	CSARVWGLAGGDTQYF	TGCAGTGCTAGGGTCTGGGGGCTAGCGGGTGGAGATACGCAGTATTTT
TRBV12-3/TRBV12-4	TRBD1	.	TRBJ2-7	CASSLRQGAGEQYF	TGTGCCAGCAGTTTACGACAGGGGGCCGGCGAGCAGTACTTC
TRBV6-5	.	.	TRBJ1-4	CASSYDGVTTLEKLFF	TGTGCCAGCAGTTACGATGGGGTGACCACTCTTGAAAAACTGTTTTTT
TRBV7-3	TRBD2	few	TRBJ2-1	CASSLHGRNAPTSEQFF	TGTGCCAGCAGCTTACACGGGAGGAATGCCCCTACAAGTGAGCAGTTCTTC
TRBV7-2	.	few	TRBJ2-1	CASSLVGASSYNEQFF	TGTGCCAGCAGCTTAGTCGGGGCTAGCTCCTACAATGAGCAGTTCTTC
TRBV18	.	few	TRBJ1-1	CASSERQSNTEAFF	TGTGCCAGTTCCGAGCGACAGTCGAACACTGAAGCTTTCTTT
TRBV5-1	.	few	TRBJ1-5	CASSPAEGPPQHF	TGCGCCAGCAGCCCCGCGGAGGGGCCGCCCCAGCATTTT